This T cell receptor beta chain was identified in a study of T cells after posttransplantation cyclophosphamide. General study findings and limits: Donor CD8+ memory clones often dominated recipient blood repertoires at later times. Blood and skin or GI T cell repertoires showed limited TRB overlap. TRB clonality was highly associated with recipient CMV seropositivity and reactivation.

The repertoire was sequenced with immunoSEQ multiplex PCR; TCRdb's copy has only in-frame clones and lacks some. The table lists about 26,000 clones, with no singletons. Germline V gene lookup returns CDR1 MNHEY and CDR2 SMNVEV (reference sequence). This CDR3 has 16 residues. The V and J ends lost 6 bases and 2 bases, in that order; junction bases with no gene match: 10. The related graft donor's blood sample was taken on the day of bone marrow donation. This clone was seen at least ten times. Its antigen is unknown. V and J are TRBV27 and TRBJ2-7; 10 bases fit TRBD2. The sample was PBMCs. The origin of this receptor is a man between 45 and 60 years old in good health, CMV-negative, and a related stem cell transplant donor. This chain's CDR3 is CASSRHSGGHTYEQYF. CDR3 DNA: TGTGCCAGCAGCCGACATAGCGGGGGGCACACCTACGAGCAGTACTTC.